This TCR beta chain was sequenced during a study of blood T cell repertoires in COVID-19. Study overall: Specimens from acute and convalescent COVID-19 originated in the United States, Italy and Spain.

How the authors handled the data: Reference gene primers were amplified, and this amplification served to estimate nucleated cell counts. Profiled with immunoSEQ multiplex PCR; TCRdb holds only in-frame clones, not every one. The V and J calls and clone size were taken over from that table, and D and trimming were inferred from the DNA. This table holds 39,000 or so clones, over 70% found once. This clone came up once. In germline, CDR1 is PRHDT, CDR2 FYEKMQ (reference sequence). Trimming cost V 5 bases and J 3 bases, with 8 bases left between them. This CDR3 contains 12 residues. Sequencing input: peripheral blood. The chain recombines TRBV13 with TRBJ2-7; D may be TRBD1 (5 bases). This sequence was found in an elderly woman with active or convalescent COVID-19. The CDR3: CASSIRGYEQYF. CDR3 sequence (DNA): TGTGCCAGCAGCATAAGGGGCTACGAGCAGTACTTC.